This TCR beta chain originates from a study of cytomegalovirus exposure and HLA in healthy donors. General study findings and limits: According to a subsequent analysis, TCR clusters identified in the first cohort showed a tendency to co-occur across the 120 or so validation repertoires. Researchers counted roughly 160 TCR beta chains as cytomegalovirus-associated. In vitro work confirmed that a few CMV-associated chains recognize CMV antigens. Cytomegalovirus status was reportedly diagnosed by the classifier with high specificity and sensitivity.

TCRdb's table, derived via immunoSEQ multiplex PCR, lists solely in-frame clones and lacks some. The repertoire includes under 250,000 clones, 81% of them detected once, and roughly 1.2% sits in the top ten. Germline V CDR1 and CDR2: LGHNA, YNFKEQ. The CDR3 is made up of 14 amino acids. V shed 0 bases and J 6 bases; nucleotides not matched to a gene: 5. Regarding this clone: Its antigen is unidentified.

Sequencing was performed on PBMCs. The chain is built from TRBV4-2 and TRBJ2-7; the match to TRBD2 covers 7 bases. This clonotype was obtained from a woman in her twenties or thirties in good health and CMV-seronegative. In DNA form, the CDR3 reads TGTGCCAGCAGCCAAGAGGTCGCGGGGGTCGAGCAGTACTTC. Translating it yields CASSQEVAGVEQYF.